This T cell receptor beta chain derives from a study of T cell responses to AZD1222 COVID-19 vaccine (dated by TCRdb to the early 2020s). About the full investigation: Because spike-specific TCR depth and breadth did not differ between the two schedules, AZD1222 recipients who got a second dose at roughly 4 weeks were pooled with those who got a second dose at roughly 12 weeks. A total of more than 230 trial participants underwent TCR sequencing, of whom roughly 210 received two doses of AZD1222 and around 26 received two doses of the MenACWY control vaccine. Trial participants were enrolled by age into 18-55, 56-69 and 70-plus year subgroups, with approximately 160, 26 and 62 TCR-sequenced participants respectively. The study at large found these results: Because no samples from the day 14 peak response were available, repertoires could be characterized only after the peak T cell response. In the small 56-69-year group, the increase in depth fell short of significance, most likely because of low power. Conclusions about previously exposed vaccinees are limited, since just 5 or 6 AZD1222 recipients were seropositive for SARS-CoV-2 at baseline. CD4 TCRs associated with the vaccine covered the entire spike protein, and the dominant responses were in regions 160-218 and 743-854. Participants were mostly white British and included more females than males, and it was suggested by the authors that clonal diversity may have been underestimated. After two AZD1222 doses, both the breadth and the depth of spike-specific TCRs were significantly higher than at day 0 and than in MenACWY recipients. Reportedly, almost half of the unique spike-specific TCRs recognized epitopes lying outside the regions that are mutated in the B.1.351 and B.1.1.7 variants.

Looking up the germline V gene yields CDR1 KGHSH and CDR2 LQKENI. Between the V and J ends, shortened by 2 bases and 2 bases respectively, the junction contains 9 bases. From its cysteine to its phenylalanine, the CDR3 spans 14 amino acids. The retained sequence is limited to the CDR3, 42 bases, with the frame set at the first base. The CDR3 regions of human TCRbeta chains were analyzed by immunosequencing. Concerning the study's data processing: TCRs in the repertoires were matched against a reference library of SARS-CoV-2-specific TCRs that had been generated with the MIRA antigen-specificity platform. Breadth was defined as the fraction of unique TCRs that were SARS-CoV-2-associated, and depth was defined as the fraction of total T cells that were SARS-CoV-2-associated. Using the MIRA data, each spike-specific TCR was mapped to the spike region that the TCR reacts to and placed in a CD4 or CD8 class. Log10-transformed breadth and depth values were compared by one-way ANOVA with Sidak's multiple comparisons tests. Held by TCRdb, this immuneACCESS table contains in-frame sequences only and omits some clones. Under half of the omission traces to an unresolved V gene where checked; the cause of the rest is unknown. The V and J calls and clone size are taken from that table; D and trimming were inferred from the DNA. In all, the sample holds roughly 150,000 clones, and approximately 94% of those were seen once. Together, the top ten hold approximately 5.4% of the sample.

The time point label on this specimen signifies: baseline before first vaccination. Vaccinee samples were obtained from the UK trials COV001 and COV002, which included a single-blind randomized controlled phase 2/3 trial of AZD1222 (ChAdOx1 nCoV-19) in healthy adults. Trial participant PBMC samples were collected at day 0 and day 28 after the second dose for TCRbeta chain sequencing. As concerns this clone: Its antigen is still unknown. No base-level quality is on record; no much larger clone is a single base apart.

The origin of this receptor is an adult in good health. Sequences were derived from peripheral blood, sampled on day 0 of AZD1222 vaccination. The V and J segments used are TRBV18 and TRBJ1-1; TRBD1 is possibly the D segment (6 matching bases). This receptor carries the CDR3 CASSPGTFNTEAFF. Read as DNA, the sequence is TGTGCCAGCTCACCAGGGACATTTAACACTGAAGCTTTCTTT.